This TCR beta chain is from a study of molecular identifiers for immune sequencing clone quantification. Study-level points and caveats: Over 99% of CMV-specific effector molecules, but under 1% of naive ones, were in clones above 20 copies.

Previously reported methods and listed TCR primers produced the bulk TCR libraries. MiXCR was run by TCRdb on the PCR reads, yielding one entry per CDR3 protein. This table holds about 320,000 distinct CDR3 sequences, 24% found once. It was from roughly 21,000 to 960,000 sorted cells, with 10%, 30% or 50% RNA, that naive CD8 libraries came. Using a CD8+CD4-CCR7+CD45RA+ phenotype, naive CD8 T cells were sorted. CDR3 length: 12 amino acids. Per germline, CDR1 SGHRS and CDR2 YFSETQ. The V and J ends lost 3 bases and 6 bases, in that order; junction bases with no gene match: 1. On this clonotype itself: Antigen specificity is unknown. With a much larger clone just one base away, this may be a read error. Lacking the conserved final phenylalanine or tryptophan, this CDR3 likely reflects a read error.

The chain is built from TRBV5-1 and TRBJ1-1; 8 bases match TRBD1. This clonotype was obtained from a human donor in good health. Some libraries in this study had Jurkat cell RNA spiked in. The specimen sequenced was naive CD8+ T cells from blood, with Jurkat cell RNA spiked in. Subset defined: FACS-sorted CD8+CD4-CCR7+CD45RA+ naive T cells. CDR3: CASSSQGAEAFL. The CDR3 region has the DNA TGCGCCAGCAGCTCACAGGGGGCTGAAGCTTTCTTA.